Following are 3 T cell receptor beta chains from one sample sequenced in a study of T cell changes during pregnancy in multiple sclerosis. Only in-frame clones appear in the TCRdb table, and some are missing; sequencing was by immunoSEQ multiplex PCR. This sample has around 68,000 clones; roughly nine tenths occur once, and the top ten carry 2% to 2.5%. The starting material was peripheral blood, obtained in the third trimester of pregnancy. The receptors shown here come from a female donor in good health, enrolled as a control in a pregnancy study.

The V and J genes are TRBV5-4 and TRBJ2-7; 10 positions match TRBD1. CDR1 is SGHNT, CDR2 YYREEE, per germline (reference sequence). The J segment lost 7 bases and the V segment lost 4 bases, leaving 8 bases of the junction unmatched. This CDR3 region has 14 residues. The CDR3 protein is CASSPGQGFSEQYF. CDR3 DNA sequence: TGTGCCAGCAGCCCGGGACAGGGGTTTAGTGAGCAGTACTTC.

This chain joins TRBV28 and TRBJ2-3; D ambiguous. V was pared by 2 bases and J by 6 bases, with 9 bases between. In germline, CDR1 is MDHEN, CDR2 SYDVKM. The CDR3 spans 13 residues. The chain's CDR3 is CASSLQNLDTQYF. In DNA form, the CDR3 reads TGTGCCAGCAGTTTACAGAACCTTGATACGCAGTATTTT.

The chain is built from TRBV7-8 and TRBJ1-5, with D possibly matching TRBD1 (5 bases). Trimming took 1 base from V and 3 from J, leaving 16 bases between them. Per the germline V gene, CDR1 is SGHVS and CDR2 is FQNEAQ. The length of the CDR3 is 17 residues. CDR3 DNA sequence: TGTGCCAGCAGCTTAGTCTCGGGGGGTGGTACCAATCAGCCCCAGCATTTT. This translates into CASSLVSGGGTNQPQHF.